This T cell receptor beta chain was identified in a study of beta chain features in type 1 diabetes. The study, taken as a whole, reports: TCRB CDR3s were moderately but significantly shorter in Type 1 diabetes patients in all four CD4+ subsets.

This clone was recorded a few times. What it recognizes is unknown. Expressed TCRB transcripts were sequenced after all isolated RNA was converted to cDNA. Assay used: immunoSEQ multiplex PCR; TCRdb lists only in-frame clones, some missing. Of nearly 350,000 clones detected, approximately 9.7% appear once; the ten largest clones hold less than 1.2%. This CDR3 is built from 16 residues. In germline, CDR1 is SGHTA, CDR2 FQGNSA. The germline V and J ends were trimmed by 6 bases and 0 bases, with 17 bases remaining between them. Sorting that relied on CD45RO/CCR7/CD25/CD127/CD95/CD27 yielded CD4+ naive, central memory, regulatory and stem cell-like memory cells.

V and J are TRBV7-2 and TRBJ1-1; perhaps TRBD1 as D (6 bases). Sequenced: central memory CD4+ T cells from blood. This clonotype was obtained from a man aged 30-40 years with type 1 diabetes. This CDR3 reads CASSPLGRGMNTEAFF. In DNA, the CDR3 is TGTGCCAGCAGTCCCCTCGGCAGGGGTATGAACACTGAAGCTTTCTTT.